The clone carrying this T cell receptor (beta chain) showed up just once. This specimen belongs to a study of blood T cell repertoires in COVID-19. As for the study in general: The United States, Italy and Spain were the sources of the acute and convalescent COVID-19 samples.

The J segment lost 7 bases and the V segment lost 2 bases, leaving 4 bases of the junction unmatched. This CDR3 contains 15 residues. CDR1 KGHSH and CDR2 LQKENI come from the germline V gene. TCRdb's copy holds only in-frame clones and misses some; the assay was immunoSEQ multiplex PCR. The profile covers roughly 290,000 clones, with around 89% appearing a single time and about 0.8% taken by the ten largest. V usage is TRBV18 and J usage is TRBJ1-6, with TRBD1 identical over 8 bases. The specimen sequenced was peripheral blood. The source is a man aged 25-45 years with acute or convalescent COVID-19. The CDR3 DNA sequence: TGTGCCAGCTCACCAAACGGACAGGGCAATTCACCCCTCCACTTT. It codes for CASSPNGQGNSPLHF.